This T cell receptor (beta chain) came from a study of cytomegalovirus exposure and HLA in healthy donors. This CDR3 comprises 14 residues. Germline CDR1 reads SNHLY; CDR2 reads FYNNEI. V was pared by 4 bases and J by 8 bases, with 6 bases of the junction left unmatched. It was with 60 Vbeta and 13 Jbeta primers that the PCR ran. Generated by immunoSEQ multiplex PCR, the TCRdb table keeps only in-frame clones and is missing some. The sample shows approximately 32,000 clones, 85% to 95% of them seen only once. With regard to this clone: Its antigen is not known.

Overall study findings and caveats: Information on immune exposure was restricted to one variable (CMV serostatus). Reportedly, TCR beta sequences accurately predicted HLA-A and HLA-B alleles in most subjects.

The chain joins TRBV2 to TRBJ1-4, with 8 bases lining up with TRBD1. Sequences were obtained from PBMCs. This TCR came from a woman aged 18-35 years in good health and CMV-seronegative. This chain's CDR3 is CASSGDRIGEKLFF. The CDR3 DNA is TGTGCCAGCAGTGGGGACAGGATAGGAGAAAAACTGTTTTTT.